The T cell receptor (beta chain) under discussion was sequenced for a study of cytomegalovirus exposure and HLA in healthy donors. Trimming took off 6 bases at V and 1 base at J, with 12 bases between the two ends. Germline CDR1 and CDR2: GTSNPN and SVGIG (reference sequence). The CDR3 extends over 13 amino acids. Using immunoSEQ multiplex PCR, the repertoire was profiled, and TCRdb retains in-frame clones only, with some absent. The sample lists some 190,000 clones, 86% occurring once. Sample: PBMCs. The sequence was obtained from a man between 25 and 39 years old in good health and CMV-seropositive. The rearrangement joins TRBV30 to TRBJ1-2; D remains ambiguous. Written as DNA, the CDR3 is TGTGCCTGTCTTGACACTCATAACTATGGCTACACCTTC. Protein: CACLDTHNYGYTF. The full variable domain, with the rest looked up from reference TRBV30 and TRBJ1-2, is SQTIHQWPATLVQPVGSPLSLECTVEGTSNPNLYWYRQAAGRGLQLLFYSVGIGQISSEVPQNLSASRPQDRQFILSSKKLLLSDSGFYLCACLDTHNYGYTFGSGTRLTVV.